This TCR beta chain was found in a study of cytomegalovirus exposure and HLA in healthy donors. The study's findings and limits: Cytomegalovirus-associated status was assigned to approximately 160 TCR beta chains. As was reported, the classifier diagnosed cytomegalovirus status with high specificity and sensitivity.

An approximately 120-subject validation cohort, separate from the approximately 610-subject first cohort, supplied the donors. Assay: immunoSEQ multiplex PCR; the TCRdb copy retains only in-frame clones and omits some. The table has roughly 98,000 clones, more than 75% seen once. For this clone: Its antigen is undetermined.

This CDR3 has 18 amino acids. Losses at the gene ends were 0 bases for V and 4 bases for J; bases not matched to a gene: 7. Per the germline V gene, CDR1 is MGHRA and CDR2 is YSYEKL. The sample comprised PBMCs. This TCR was sampled from a young man in good health and CMV-seropositive. The chain has TRBV4-1 and TRBJ2-5, with 14 bases that match TRBD2. This CDR3 reads CASSQDKTSGRARETQYF. DNA for the CDR3: TGCGCCAGCAGCCAAGATAAGACTAGCGGGAGGGCCCGAGAGACCCAGTACTTC.